This T cell receptor (beta chain) was sequenced for a study of long-term antiretroviral therapy in people with HIV. General study results and limits: Upon ART, diversity increased but remained lower than transplant donor controls.

The CDR3 is 15 amino acids. Germline values: CDR1 SGHAT, CDR2 FQNNGV. V lost 0 bases to trimming and J lost 4 bases, with 9 bases between them. An immunoSEQ assay, version v3.0, was performed at survey level. Using immunoSEQ multiplex PCR, the repertoire was profiled, and TCRdb retains in-frame clones only, with some absent. The repertoire holds tens of thousands of clones, about four fifths seen once, with 13% in the top ten. As regards this clone: What it recognizes is unknown.

The chain employs TRBV11-2 and TRBJ2-2; the D gene is possibly TRBD1 (5 bases). The receptor comes from a man aged 18 to 35 with HIV. This material consisted of unsorted PBMCs, taken 0.3 years after starting antiretroviral therapy. Written as DNA, the CDR3 is TGTGCCAGCAGCTTAGAAGGGGCGGTCACCGGGGAGCTGTTTTTT. This sequence encodes CASSLEGAVTGELFF.